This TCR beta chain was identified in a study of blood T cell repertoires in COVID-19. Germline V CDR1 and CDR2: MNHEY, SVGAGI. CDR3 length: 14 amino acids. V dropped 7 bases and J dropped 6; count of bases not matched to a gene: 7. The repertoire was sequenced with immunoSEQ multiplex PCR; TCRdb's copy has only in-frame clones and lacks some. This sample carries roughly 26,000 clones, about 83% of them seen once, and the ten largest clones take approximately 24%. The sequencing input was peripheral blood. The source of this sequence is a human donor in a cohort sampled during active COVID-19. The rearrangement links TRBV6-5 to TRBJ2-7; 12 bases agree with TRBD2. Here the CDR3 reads CASTRLAGVSEQYF. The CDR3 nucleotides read TGTGCCAGCACTAGACTAGCGGGAGTGTCCGAGCAGTACTTC.